This passage covers 18 T cell receptor beta chains from one sample sequenced in a study of Graves' ophthalmopathy and Graves' hyperthyroidism. Amplification from RNA transcripts yielded the TCR beta CDR3 regions. The workflow started with a first-round RT-PCR run with HTBI primers and then moved on to a second-round multiplex PCR. TCRdb independently ran MiXCR on the multiplex PCR reads; one entry per CDR3 protein. This sample has nearly 400,000 distinct CDR3 sequences, with around 18% found just once. The source material was peripheral blood. Source of these receptors: a woman under 30 with Graves' ophthalmopathy.

Many counts were recorded for this clonotype. V is TRBV4-1 and J is TRBJ2-7; TRBD1 matches at 9 bases. Germline V lookup: CDR1 MGHRA, CDR2 YSYEKL. The V segment lost 2 bases and the J segment 3 bases; nucleotides outside the gene matches: 5. The CDR3 consists of 15 residues. The DNA of the CDR3 is TGCGCCAGCAGCCAAAGGGACAGGGATAGCTACGAGCAGTACTTC. As protein: CASSQRDRDSYEQYF.

This clonotype appeared many times. CDR3 residues: CASSMSSGIPYEQYF. The CDR3 DNA sequence: TGTGCCAGTAGTATGTCTAGCGGGATCCCCTACGAGCAGTACTTC. The chain has TRBV19 and TRBJ2-7, with 9 bases matching TRBD2. CDR3 length: 15 residues. V trimming: 3 bases; J trimming: 2 bases; junction bases outside the gene matches: 5. Germline CDR1 is LNHDA and CDR2 is SQIVND (reference sequence).

This clonotype occurred many times. This chain connects TRBV20-1 to TRBJ2-2, with D maybe TRBD2 (6 bases). This CDR3 spans 13 amino acids. V dropped 6 bases and J dropped 5 bases, with 13 bases sitting between them. CDR1 and CDR2 from the germline V gene are DFQATT and SNEGSKA (reference sequence). The CDR3 loop reads CSAGRGGTGELFF. CDR3 DNA sequence: TGCAGTGCAGGGCGGGGTGGGACCGGGGAGCTGTTTTTT.

This clonotype occurred many times. V is TRBV27 and J is TRBJ2-5; 9 nucleotides agree with TRBD2. Germline V CDR1 and CDR2: MNHEY, SMNVEV (reference sequence). The CDR3 totals 15 residues. Trimming cost V 5 bases and J 4 bases; bases outside gene matches: 8. DNA of the CDR3: TGTGCCAGCAGTACTTTAGCGGGGGCGGGAGAGACCCAGTACTTC. Amino acids: CASSTLAGAGETQYF.

This clonotype was observed many times. The chain uses TRBV11-2 and TRBJ2-7; D unclear. CDR1 SGHAT and CDR2 FQNNGV come from the germline V gene. There are 14 residues in the CDR3. Trimming removed 5 bases from V and 1 base from J, with 12 bases in between. Here the CDR3 DNA reads TGTGCCAGCAGCCAAGCCGGGCCGTCCTACGAGCAGTACTTC. Translating it yields CASSQAGPSYEQYF.

This clonotype appeared many times. This CDR3 is CASSYSPLTVSNQPQHF. The CDR3 nucleotides are TGTGCCAGCAGTTACTCCCCCCTGACAGTTAGCAATCAGCCCCAGCATTTT. V gene TRBV6-5 combines with J gene TRBJ1-5; TRBD1 is a possible D gene (5 bases). Germline CDR1 MNHEY, CDR2 SVGAGI. The ends were cut back, 0 bases at V and 0 bases at J, with 12 bases in the middle. This CDR3 is 17 amino acids long.

This clonotype was detected many times. The V gene is TRBV2, the J gene TRBJ2-5; D unresolved. The germline CDR1 and CDR2 sequences are SNHLY and FYNNEI. V was clipped by 4 bases and J by 5 bases, with 5 bases between them. This CDR3 is 11 amino acids long. CDR3 nucleotides: TGTGCCAGCAGTGGCCCGGAGACCCAGTACTTC. Translated: CASSGPETQYF.

The chain uses TRBV3-1 and TRBJ2-7, with 9 bases that match TRBD1. This CDR3 has 15 amino acids. CDR1 LGHDT and CDR2 YNNKEL come from the germline V gene (reference sequence). V lost 4 bases to trimming and J lost 7 bases; unmatched junction nucleotides: 11. The CDR3 sequence is CASSLLPGQGQEQYF. The CDR3 DNA reads TGTGCCAGCAGCCTGCTGCCGGGACAGGGACAAGAGCAGTACTTC.

The sample holds many counts of this clonotype. The chain recombines TRBV20-1 with TRBJ2-7; perhaps TRBD2 as D (6 bases). The V gene lost 2 bases and the J gene lost 3 bases, with 17 bases spanning the gap. The V gene's germline CDR1 is DFQATT and CDR2 SNEGSKA (reference sequence). The CDR3 is made up of 15 amino acids. The CDR3: CSARRRATLDYEQYF. The CDR3 DNA is TGCAGTGCTAGACGGAGGGCCACCCTCGACTACGAGCAGTACTTC.

This clonotype came up many times. For the CDR3, the DNA is TGTGCCAGCACCCACCTAGACGACGGCTCTGGAAACACCATATATTTT. It encodes CASTHLDDGSGNTIYF. This rearrangement joins TRBV12-3 or TRBV12-4 to TRBJ1-3; D is undetermined. Trimming took off 7 bases at V and 0 bases at J, with 16 bases between the two ends. CDR3 length equals 16 residues.

This clonotype was picked up many times. V usage is TRBV27 and J usage is TRBJ1-5; TRBD1 matches 7 bases. With 2 bases clipped from V and 5 bases from J, the junction kept 6 bases outside the gene matches. CDR3 length: 15 residues. Germline-derived CDR1 and CDR2 are MNHEY and SMNVEV (reference sequence). CDR3 amino acids: CASSLQGVGDQPQHF. Here the CDR3 DNA reads TGTGCCAGCAGTTTACAGGGGGTCGGGGATCAGCCCCAGCATTTT.

This clonotype appeared many times. V gene TRBV30 combines with J gene TRBJ1-6; D is undetermined. V was cut by 2 bases and J by 9 bases, with 8 bases left in between. CDR1 GTSNPN and CDR2 SVGIG come from the germline V gene (reference sequence). CDR3 size: 12 residues. The CDR3 DNA reads as TGTGCCTGGAGTTACCGTCGTTCACCCCTCCACTTT. The encoded protein is CAWSYRRSPLHF.

This clonotype was found many times. This chain connects TRBV6-5 to TRBJ2-5; TRBD1 or TRBD2 may be the D gene (5 bases each). This CDR3 has 14 residues. CDR1 MNHEY and CDR2 SVGAGI come from the germline V gene. Trimming left V 8 bases short and J 3 bases short, with 16 bases between. The CDR3 DNA is TGTGCCAGCTGGGGAGTAGGGGCCGAAGAGACCCAGTACTTC. It is translated as CASWGVGAEETQYF.

This clonotype was recorded many times. The chain links TRBV6-5 to TRBJ1-2; a possible D gene is TRBD1 (5 bases). V shed 2 bases and J shed 6 bases, with 16 bases lying between them. CDR3 length equals 15 residues. The germline gives CDR1 MNHEY, CDR2 SVGAGI. The CDR3 protein is CASSYGPGILNGYTF. The CDR3 nucleotides read TGTGCCAGCAGTTACGGTCCAGGGATTCTTAATGGCTACACCTTC.

This clonotype has ten or more counts. J is TRBJ2-7 and V is TRBV7-2; 11 bases line up with TRBD2. V shed 1 base and J 8 bases; nucleotides not matched to a gene: 7. The CDR3 covers 15 residues. The V gene's germline CDR1 is SGHTA and CDR2 FQGNSA. The CDR3 sequence: CASSLVVAGGQKQYF. In DNA form, the CDR3 reads TGTGCCAGCAGCTTAGTAGTAGCGGGAGGGCAAAAGCAGTACTTC.

J is TRBJ2-7 and V is TRBV15; tentative D call: TRBD1 (5 bases). The CDR3 spans 14 residues. Germline V gene data show CDR1 as LNHNV and CDR2 as YYDKDF (reference sequence). Trimming removed 1 base from V and 2 bases from J, with 9 bases in between. CDR3 amino acids: CATSRGGQTYEQYF. DNA of the CDR3: TGTGCCACCAGCAGAGGCGGACAAACCTACGAGCAGTACTTC.

This clonotype showed up many times. The chain uses TRBV6-1 and TRBJ2-5; D gene ambiguous. CDR1 and CDR2 (germline): MNHNS, SASEGT. V was trimmed by 0 bases and J by 2 bases, leaving 13 bases between them. This CDR3 has 16 amino acids. The CDR3 DNA follows: TGTGCCAGCAGTGAAGCCCTGGGATACGGACAAGAGACCCAGTACTTC. Translated, it gives CASSEALGYGQETQYF.

Many counts were recorded for this clonotype. The chain has TRBV20-1 and TRBJ1-1, with D possibly TRBD1 on 6 matching bases. V was shortened by 3 bases and J by 7 bases, with 21 bases between the two germline ends. The CDR3 runs to 15 residues. CDR1 DFQATT and CDR2 SNEGSKA come from the germline V gene (reference sequence). This CDR3 reads CSARHSLGGEGEAFF. DNA of the CDR3: TGCAGTGCTAGGCACTCACTAGGGGGAGAGGGTGAAGCTTTCTTT.